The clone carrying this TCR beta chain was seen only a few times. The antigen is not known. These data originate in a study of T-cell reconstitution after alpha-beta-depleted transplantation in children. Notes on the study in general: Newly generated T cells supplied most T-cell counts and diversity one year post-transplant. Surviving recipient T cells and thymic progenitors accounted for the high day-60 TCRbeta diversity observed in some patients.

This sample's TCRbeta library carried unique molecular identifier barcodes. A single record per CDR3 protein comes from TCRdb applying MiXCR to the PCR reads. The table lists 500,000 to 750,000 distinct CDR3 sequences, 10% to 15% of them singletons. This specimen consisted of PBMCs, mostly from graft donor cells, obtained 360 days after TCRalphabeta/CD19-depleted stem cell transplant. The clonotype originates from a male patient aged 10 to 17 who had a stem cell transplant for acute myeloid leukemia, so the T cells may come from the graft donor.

The DNA for the CDR3 is TGCGCCAGCAGCTGGGGGTCGAACACCGGGGAGCTGTTTTTT. Translation: CASSWGSNTGELFF. The chain carries TRBV5-1 and TRBJ2-2; either TRBD1 or TRBD2 may supply D (5 bases each). This CDR3 contains 14 residues. V dropped 3 bases and J dropped 0 bases, with 6 bases sitting between them. In germline, CDR1 is SGHRS, CDR2 YFSETQ.